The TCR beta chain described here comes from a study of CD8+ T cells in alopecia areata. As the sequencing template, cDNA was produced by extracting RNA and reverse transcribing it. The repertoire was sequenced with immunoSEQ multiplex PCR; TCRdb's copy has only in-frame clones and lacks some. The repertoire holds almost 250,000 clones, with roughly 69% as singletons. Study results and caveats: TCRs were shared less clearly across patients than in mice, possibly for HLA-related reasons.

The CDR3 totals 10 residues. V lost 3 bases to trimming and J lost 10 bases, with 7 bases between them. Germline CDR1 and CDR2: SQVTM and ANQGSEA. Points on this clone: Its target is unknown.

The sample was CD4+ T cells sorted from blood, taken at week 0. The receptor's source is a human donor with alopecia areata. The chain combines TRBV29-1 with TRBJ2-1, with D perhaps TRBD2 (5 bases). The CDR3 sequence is CSVEDWEQFF. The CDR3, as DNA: TGCAGCGTTGAGGACTGGGAGCAGTTCTTC.